These 17 T cell receptor beta chains came from one sample sequenced in a study of cytomegalovirus exposure and HLA in healthy donors. PCR involved 60 Vbeta and 13 Jbeta primers. TCRdb's copy holds only in-frame clones and misses some; the assay was immunoSEQ multiplex PCR. The sample has fewer than 140,000 clones, about 64% seen once. The sample consisted of PBMCs. These receptors came from a female donor in good health and CMV-seronegative.

In DNA, the CDR3 is TGTGCCCGAACTAGCGACAATGGGTATGAGCAGTTCTTC. Its protein is CARTSDNGYEQFF. The rearrangement uses TRBV30 and TRBJ2-1, with 7 nucleotides matching TRBD2. The CDR3 length is 13 residues. Germline CDR1 is GTSNPN and CDR2 is SVGIG (reference sequence). V lost 8 bases, J lost 8 bases, and 12 bases stayed unmatched.

The V call is TRBV28, the J call TRBJ2-5; D perhaps matches TRBD2 (6 bases). In germline, CDR1 is MDHEN, CDR2 SYDVKM. Deletions cut 7 bases from V and 4 bases from J, with 28 bases between. This CDR3 is built from 18 residues. The CDR3: CASTPRGAGGIRGETQYF. The CDR3 nucleotides are TGTGCCAGCACCCCCCGCGGGGCAGGTGGAATTAGGGGAGAGACCCAGTACTTC.

The genes are TRBV10-3 and TRBJ2-5; no firm D call. Trimming cost V 4 bases and J 1 base, with 13 bases left between them. CDR3 length: 15 amino acids. Germline V lookup: CDR1 ENHRY, CDR2 SYGVKD. This CDR3 is CAISARLDAQETQYF. The CDR3 nucleotides read TGTGCCATCAGTGCTAGGCTAGATGCCCAAGAGACCCAGTACTTC.

This clone was observed a handful of times. This chain joins TRBV28 and TRBJ2-1; 7 nucleotides align to TRBD2. The germline gives CDR1 MDHEN, CDR2 SYDVKM. V dropped 5 bases and J dropped 0; count of bases not matched to a gene: 7. The CDR3 is 16 residues long. CDR3 DNA sequence: TGTGCCAGCAGTGTACTAGCGAGAAGCTCCTACAATGAGCAGTTCTTC. It yields the protein CASSVLARSSYNEQFF.

The chain links TRBV29-1 to TRBJ2-7; perhaps TRBD1 as D (5 bases). CDR1 and CDR2 from the germline V gene are SQVTM and ANQGSEA. Trimming removed 3 bases at V and 2 bases at J, with 17 bases between. The CDR3 consists of 15 residues. The CDR3 spells CSVETVAGKPYEQYF. CDR3 bases: TGCAGCGTTGAGACTGTGGCAGGGAAACCCTACGAGCAGTACTTC.

There are a few counts of this clone. The chain has TRBV9 and TRBJ2-2, with 7 bases lining up with TRBD1. Germline loops: CDR1 SGDLS, CDR2 YYNGEE. The CDR3 spans 12 residues. With 7 bases clipped from V and 7 bases from J, the junction kept 4 bases outside the gene matches. This CDR3 is CASSGGYGELFF. Here the CDR3 DNA reads TGTGCCAGCTCAGGGGGATACGGGGAGCTGTTTTTT.

The V call is TRBV7-9, the J call TRBJ1-5, with no clear D. The CDR3 is 13 amino acids. V lost 8 bases, J lost 1 base, and 9 bases lay in between. The germline CDR1 and CDR2 sequences are SEHNR and FQNEAQ (reference sequence). The CDR3 region is CASSSRSNQPQHF. DNA for the CDR3: TGTGCCAGCTCGAGCAGGAGCAATCAGCCCCAGCATTTT.

About this clone: The sample has other DNA sequences that encode this CDR3 too. The V call is TRBV28, the J call TRBJ2-5, with 7 bases fitting TRBD2. Unmatched junction bases numbered 0, after V lost 4 bases and J lost 4 bases. The germline V gene encodes CDR1 MDHEN and CDR2 SYDVKM. This CDR3 is built from 12 residues. The CDR3 nucleotides read TGTGCCAGCAGTTCGGGGGGAGAGACCCAGTACTTC. Protein product: CASSSGGETQYF.

The chain links TRBV27 to TRBJ2-7; TRBD1 might be the D (6 bases). The germline V gene encodes CDR1 MNHEY and CDR2 SMNVEV (reference sequence). The CDR3 is 15 residues long. The V gene lost 6 bases and the J gene lost 1 base, with 16 bases spanning the gap. Here the CDR3 reads CASRRATGLSYEQYF. DNA for the CDR3: TGTGCCAGCAGGCGTGCGACAGGCTTGTCCTACGAGCAGTACTTC.

The chain employs TRBV27 and TRBJ2-1; possible D gene TRBD2, 6 bases. Looked up from germline, CDR1 is MNHEY and CDR2 is SMNVEV (reference sequence). Trimming pared 2 bases from V and 3 bases from J, leaving 8 bases between. CDR3 length equals 14 residues. The CDR3 here is CASSLLGGYNEQFF. CDR3 sequence (DNA): TGTGCCAGCAGTTTACTGGGAGGCTACAATGAGCAGTTCTTC.

The chain recombines TRBV5-1 with TRBJ2-7, with 7 bases fitting TRBD1. CDR3 length: 13 amino acids. Per germline, CDR1 SGHRS and CDR2 YFSETQ. V lost 3 bases to trimming and J lost 6 bases; unmatched junction nucleotides: 6. The CDR3, as DNA: TGCGCCAGCAGCTACACAGGGGCGGGCGAGCAGTACTTC. It encodes CASSYTGAGEQYF.

V gene TRBV19 combines with J gene TRBJ2-3, with D perhaps TRBD1 (6 bases). Germline lookup yields CDR1 LNHDA and CDR2 SQIVND (reference sequence). Between the trimmed V and J ends, which lost 1 base and 2 bases, there was a span of 16 bases. The CDR3 sequence is 17 residues long. The CDR3 DNA is TGTGCCAGTAGTATAGCCCAATTAGGGGGAACCACAGATACGCAGTATTTT. This sequence encodes CASSIAQLGGTTDTQYF.

This clone was seen just once. This chain uses TRBV5-1 with TRBJ2-6; D is unresolved. The germline V gene has CDR1 SGHRS and CDR2 YFSETQ. The V and J ends lost 0 bases and 2 bases respectively, with 3 bases between them. The CDR3 has 14 residues. The CDR3 is CASSLAAGANVLTF. DNA for the CDR3: TGCGCCAGCAGCTTGGCTGCTGGGGCCAACGTCCTGACTTTC.

The chain joins TRBV5-1 to TRBJ2-1; D possibly corresponds to TRBD1 (5 bases). V dropped 2 bases and J dropped 9 bases, with 6 bases sitting between them. This CDR3 is built from 11 residues. Germline V lookup: CDR1 SGHRS, CDR2 YFSETQ. In nucleotides, the CDR3 is TGCGCCAGCAGCTTCCAGGGTGAGCAGTTCTTC. This codes for CASSFQGEQFF.

CDR3 coding DNA: TGCGCCAGCAGCTTGGACGTCCAGTACTACGAGCAGTACTTC. Protein: CASSLDVQYYEQYF. This chain links TRBV5-1 with TRBJ2-7, with D unresolved. Germline V gene data show CDR1 as SGHRS and CDR2 as YFSETQ. The CDR3 covers 14 residues. V was pared by 0 bases and J by 3 bases, with 10 bases between.

The chain has TRBV5-4 and TRBJ2-2, with 8 nucleotides matching TRBD2. The V gene's germline CDR1 is SGHNT and CDR2 YYREEE (reference sequence). After removal of 3 bases from V and 4 bases from J, the junction contained 14 bases not matched to a gene. The CDR3 has 18 residues. CDR3 sequence: CASSYPAGGLSGTGELFF. The CDR3 region has the DNA TGTGCCAGCAGCTACCCCGCGGGAGGACTATCAGGCACCGGGGAGCTGTTTTTT.

The chain links TRBV27 to TRBJ2-2; a weak D match, TRBD2 (6 bases). The V gene lost 3 bases and the J gene lost 5 bases, with 7 bases spanning the gap. Germline lookup yields CDR1 MNHEY and CDR2 SMNVEV (reference sequence). CDR3 length: 13 amino acids. The CDR3 bases are TGTGCCAGCAGTTTCCGGGAGACCGGGGAGCTGTTTTTT. Its protein product is CASSFRETGELFF.